The T cell receptor (beta chain) under discussion was sequenced for a study of blood T cell repertoires in COVID-19. Study context: COVID-19 samples collected from the United States, Italy and Spain covered acute and convalescent phases. Sample material is recorded as cDNA or gDNA derived from T cells, B-cell-depleted T cells, or PBMCs.

This clone turned up a few times. Original data processing: Quantification of nucleated cells was approximated via reference gene primer amplification. The protocol was immunoSEQ multiplex PCR, while the TCRdb copy is restricted to in-frame clones and leaves out a portion. V, J and clone size derive from that table, while D and trimming were established from the DNA sequence. This table has approximately 99,000 clones, 88% appearing once. Trimming stripped 9 bases from V and 0 bases from J, with 10 bases between. The V gene's germline CDR1 is SGHNT and CDR2 YYREEE (reference sequence). There are 13 residues in the CDR3.

This chain uses TRBV5-4 with TRBJ1-3; D remains unclear. The clonotype originates from a human donor in a cohort sampled during active COVID-19. Sequenced input: peripheral blood. The CDR3, as DNA: TGTGCCACCGGAGGGTTCTCTGGAAACACCATATATTTT. Translation gives CATGGFSGNTIYF. Full variable domain (remainder filled in from reference TRBV5-4 and TRBJ1-3): ETGVTQSPTHLIKTRGQQVTLRCSSQSGHNTVSWYQQALGQGPQFIFQYYREEENGRGNFPPRFSGLQFPNYSSELNVNALELDDSALYLCATGGFSGNTIYFGEGSWLTVV.